These T cell receptor beta chains were read from a single sample in a study of control samples from healthy donors and cancer patients. Assay: immunoSEQ multiplex PCR; the TCRdb copy retains only in-frame clones and omits some. The table records roughly 200,000 clones, 90% to 95% of them present only once. The sample consisted of blood. The receptor set was obtained from a man in his late teens or twenties in good health. The conserved cysteine and the conserved F or W are not part of the CDR3 here. Each record gives: CDR3 length, V gene, J gene, CDR3 protein.

CDR3 length: 14
V gene: TRBV19
J gene: TRBJ1-2
CDR3 protein: ASSVSGTLLSYGYT

CDR3 length: 9
V gene: TRBV20-1
J gene: TRBJ2-5
CDR3 protein: STRQQETQY

CDR3 length: 9
V gene: TRBV5-1
J gene: TRBJ2-5
CDR3 protein: ASSFQETQY

CDR3 length: 16
V gene: TRBV10-1
J gene: TRBJ1-5
CDR3 protein: ASSVEMLKAYSNQPQH

CDR3 length: 16
V gene: TRBV4-1
J gene: TRBJ2-6
CDR3 protein: ASSQGGGDLAGANVLT

CDR3 length: 11
V gene: TRBV7-9
J gene: TRBJ2-6
CDR3 protein: ASTFRGANVLT

CDR3 length: 17
V gene: TRBV7-8
J gene: TRBJ1-3
CDR3 protein: ASSLLAIPVGTSGNTIY

CDR3 length: 14
V gene: TRBV11-2
J gene: TRBJ2-7
CDR3 protein: ASSSPRHVVLYEQY

CDR3 length: 11
V gene: TRBV24-1
J gene: TRBJ2-3
CDR3 protein: ATSEGSTDTQY

CDR3 length: 12
V gene: TRBV10-2
J gene: TRBJ2-7
CDR3 protein: ASTPQTGGYEQY

CDR3 length: 13
V gene: TRBV5-1
J gene: TRBJ1-1
CDR3 protein: ASSFATGGMAEAF

CDR3 length: 15
V gene: TRBV4-1
J gene: TRBJ1-3
CDR3 protein: ASSLGGDRVFGNTIY

CDR3 length: 16
V gene: TRBV27
J gene: TRBJ1-6
CDR3 protein: ASSWRGGQGPANSPLH

CDR3 length: 14
V gene: TRBV28
J gene: TRBJ1-6
CDR3 protein: ASSLGGQGLNSPLH

CDR3 length: 13
V gene: TRBV5-1
J gene: TRBJ2-3
CDR3 protein: ASSLGDRGTDTQY